This TCR beta chain was captured by sequencing in a study of blood T cell repertoires in COVID-19. At the level of the study: T cells, B-cell-depleted T cells, or PBMCs provided the cDNA or gDNA that served as material.

Per the authors' pipeline: Reference gene primers were amplified, and this amplification served to estimate nucleated cell counts. Measured with immunoSEQ multiplex PCR; TCRdb has only the in-frame clones, and not every one. Clone size and the V and J calls come from that table; the DNA yielded D and trimming. The sample lists roughly 280,000 clones; around nine tenths were seen once. V was shortened by 0 bases and J by 5 bases, with 14 bases between the two germline ends. Germline V gene data show CDR1 as SGHRS and CDR2 as YFSETQ. This CDR3 spans 15 amino acids. Sequencing was carried out using peripheral blood. The chain combines TRBV5-1 with TRBJ1-2, with D tentatively TRBD1 (6 bases). The receptor was isolated from a man between 35 and 55 years old with active or convalescent COVID-19. As DNA, the CDR3 is TGCGCCAGCAGCTTGGCTCTGGGGGCGCGGTATGGCTACACCTTC. Its protein is CASSLALGARYGYTF.